These 26 T cell receptor beta chains were all obtained from the same sample, sequenced in a study of OX40 agonist ivuxolimab in advanced cancers. Generated by immunoSEQ multiplex PCR, the TCRdb table keeps only in-frame clones and is missing some. The data show more than 80,000 clones, less than 95% seen once. Sample: CD4+ or CD8+ T cells sorted from blood, taken in a trial of the OX40 agonist ivuxolimab. Every receptor here comes from an adult with an advanced solid tumor such as melanoma, head and neck, liver or kidney cancer.

This clone was recorded only once. The chain links TRBV19 to TRBJ1-1; weak D call: TRBD1 (6 bases). The germline gives CDR1 LNHDA, CDR2 SQIVND (reference sequence). Trimming removed 6 bases at V and 8 bases at J, with 16 bases between. The CDR3 loop spans 13 amino acids. CDR3 sequence: CASSQRGAGEAFF. Written as DNA, the CDR3 is TGTGCCAGTAGCCAAAGGGGGGCAGGGGAAGCTTTCTTT.

This clone was seen just once. The chain is built from TRBV5-1 and TRBJ2-5; a weak D match, TRBD2 (5 bases). Trimming pared 0 bases from V and 0 bases from J, leaving 18 bases between. The CDR3 contains 18 residues. Germline CDR1 is SGHRS and CDR2 is YFSETQ. Here the CDR3 reads CASSLEEWAGAYQETQYF. DNA of the CDR3: TGCGCCAGCAGCTTGGAGGAATGGGCGGGCGCGTACCAAGAGACCCAGTACTTC.

J is TRBJ2-2 and V is TRBV7-3, with a weak D call TRBD2 (6 bases). The V end lost 3 bases, the J end lost 7 bases, and 9 bases lay between the germline ends. This CDR3 region has 13 residues. Germline V lookup: CDR1 SGHTA, CDR2 FQGTGA. The CDR3 sequence is CASSFRLGGELFF. CDR3 DNA: TGTGCCAGCAGCTTCCGACTAGGCGGGGAGCTGTTTTTT.

The rearrangement links TRBV5-4 to TRBJ2-7; tentatively, D is TRBD1 (5 bases). There are 12 residues in the CDR3. V lost 2 bases and J 5 bases, leaving 8 bases between the germline ends. CDR1 is SGHNT, CDR2 YYREEE, per germline (reference sequence). The CDR3 nucleotides are TGTGCCAGCAGCTTAGGACAAGACGAGCAGTACTTC. This gives the protein CASSLGQDEQYF.

This clone was counted once. The chain uses TRBV27 and TRBJ2-7; D not resolved. The CDR3 covers 13 residues. Germline V lookup: CDR1 MNHEY, CDR2 SMNVEV (reference sequence). V lost 5 bases to trimming and J lost 6 bases, with 14 bases between them. The CDR3 DNA is TGTGCCAGCAGTCCTACACCGGCCAGCGAGCAGTACTTC. Amino acid sequence: CASSPTPASEQYF.

This rearrangement joins TRBV6-1 to TRBJ1-2, with a possible D match to TRBD1 (6 bases). The CDR3 loop spans 15 amino acids. Trimming shortened V by 0 bases and J by 8 bases, and 16 bases separated the two germline ends. Germline V CDR1 and CDR2: MNHNS, SASEGT. The chain's CDR3 is CASSEAYRAAEGYTF. In nucleotides, the CDR3 is TGTGCCAGCAGTGAAGCATACAGGGCGGCGGAAGGCTACACCTTC.

The rearrangement joins TRBV19 to TRBJ2-7; D perhaps matches TRBD1 (6 bases). The CDR3 has 14 amino acids. V gave up 4 bases and J gave up 2 bases, with 12 bases separating them. Germline CDR1 reads LNHDA; CDR2 reads SQIVND (reference sequence). The CDR3: CASSTDRLPYEQYF. In DNA, the CDR3 is TGTGCCAGTAGTACGGACAGACTCCCCTACGAGCAGTACTTC.

This rearrangement joins TRBV19 to TRBJ1-1; weak D call: TRBD1 (6 bases). The V gene lost 5 bases and the J gene lost 3 bases, with 19 bases spanning the gap. CDR1 and CDR2 (germline): LNHDA, SQIVND (reference sequence). The CDR3 runs to 16 residues. The CDR3 protein is CASSADQGRLDTEAFF. In nucleotides, the CDR3 is TGTGCCAGTAGTGCGGACCAGGGGCGGTTGGACACTGAAGCTTTCTTT.

The chain couples TRBV7-3 to TRBJ2-3, with 11 positions matching TRBD2. V was pared by 1 base and J by 3 bases, with 3 bases of the junction left unmatched. CDR3 length equals 16 residues. Germline CDR1 is SGHTA and CDR2 is FQGTGA. CDR3 loop: CASSLMGLAVTDTQYF. Written as DNA, the CDR3 is TGTGCCAGCAGCTTAATGGGACTAGCGGTAACAGATACGCAGTATTTT.

This clone appeared a single time. This chain joins TRBV9 and TRBJ1-2; 7 bases align to TRBD1. Germline loops: CDR1 SGDLS, CDR2 YYNGEE. CDR3 length: 15 amino acids. The V and J ends lost 4 bases and 2 bases, in that order; junction bases with no gene match: 8. CDR3 sequence reads: CASSNWDSLNYGYTF. The CDR3 DNA reads as TGTGCCAGCAGCAACTGGGACAGTTTAAACTATGGCTACACCTTC.

The gene calls are TRBV19 and TRBJ2-1, with 10 nucleotides matching TRBD2. The CDR3 contains 14 residues. V dropped 8 bases and J dropped 7; count of bases not matched to a gene: 8. Germline V lookup: CDR1 LNHDA, CDR2 SQIVND (reference sequence). The CDR3 DNA follows: TGTGCCAGTCAACCGGGACTAGCGTTAAATGAGCAGTTCTTC. Protein product: CASQPGLALNEQFF.

This chain links TRBV5-4 with TRBJ2-3; the D is unclear. The V and J ends lost 4 bases and 5 bases respectively, with 8 bases between them. Germline CDR1 is SGHNT and CDR2 is YYREEE (reference sequence). CDR3 length: 12 residues. CDR3 region: CASSRDQDTQYF. The CDR3 nucleotides read TGTGCCAGCAGCCGTGACCAAGATACGCAGTATTTT.

The chain links TRBV5-1 to TRBJ2-1; 13 bases agree with TRBD2. Germline V CDR1 and CDR2: SGHRS, YFSETQ. V lost 4 bases and J lost 4; bases outside the gene matches: 5. This CDR3 spans 16 amino acids. The DNA for the CDR3 is TGCGCCAGCAGCAAGACTAGCGGGGGGACTTACAATGAGCAGTTCTTC. Its protein product is CASSKTSGGTYNEQFF.

The chain uses TRBV13 and TRBJ1-1, with 8 positions matching TRBD1. The germline gives CDR1 PRHDT, CDR2 FYEKMQ (reference sequence). The CDR3 has 12 amino acids. V shed 4 bases and J 9 bases; nucleotides not matched to a gene: 4. The CDR3 sequence is CASSSRTGKAFF. The CDR3 DNA reads TGTGCCAGCAGCTCTAGGACAGGGAAAGCTTTCTTT.

In this sample, this clone turned up once. The J gene is TRBJ2-7, the V gene TRBV5-1, with 7 bases matching TRBD2. Germline V CDR1 and CDR2: SGHRS, YFSETQ. This CDR3 region has 12 residues. The V gene end was trimmed by 4 bases and the J gene end by 5 bases; junction bases not matched to a gene: 3. This chain's CDR3 is CASSRRGDEQYF. DNA for the CDR3: TGCGCCAGCAGCCGTCGGGGGGACGAGCAGTACTTC.

V gene TRBV6-5 combines with J gene TRBJ1-2, with D tentatively TRBD1 (5 bases). Trimming stripped 5 bases from V and 5 bases from J, with 18 bases between. In germline, CDR1 is MNHEY, CDR2 SVGAGI. CDR3 size: 15 residues. The CDR3 protein is CASSSRDRNYYGYTF. The DNA for the CDR3 is TGTGCCAGCAGTAGCCGGGACCGAAACTATTATGGCTACACCTTC.

The chain carries TRBV18 and TRBJ2-5, with D possibly being TRBD1 or TRBD2 (5 bases each). Between the trimmed V and J ends, which lost 0 bases and 4 bases, there was a span of 15 bases. The CDR3 has 16 residues. Germline V lookup: CDR1 KGHSH, CDR2 LQKENI. CDR3 coding DNA: TGTGCCAGCTCACCACCCACGGGGCCTGGGGGAGAGACCCAGTACTTC. The encoded protein is CASSPPTGPGGETQYF.

The chain joins TRBV10-3 to TRBJ2-7; 11 nucleotides align to TRBD1. Per the germline V gene, CDR1 is ENHRY and CDR2 is SYGVKD. This CDR3 contains 15 residues. V lost 3 bases to trimming and J lost 2 bases; unmatched junction nucleotides: 3. The CDR3 loop reads CAISDGTGGPYEQYF. CDR3 sequence (DNA): TGTGCCATCAGTGACGGGACAGGGGGTCCCTACGAGCAGTACTTC.

The chain combines TRBV28 with TRBJ2-2; D possibly uses TRBD1 or TRBD2 (6 bases each). Per the germline V gene, CDR1 is MDHEN and CDR2 is SYDVKM. Trimming pared 6 bases from V and 5 bases from J, leaving 16 bases between. The CDR3 runs 15 residues. CDR3 protein: CASSPPGARTGELFF. The CDR3 region has the DNA TGTGCCAGCAGCCCTCCGGGGGCGCGTACCGGGGAGCTGTTTTTT. The full variable domain, in which reference TRBV28 and TRBJ2-2 provide the parts outside the CDR3, is DVKVTQSSRYLVKRTGEKVFLECVQDMDHENMFWYRQDPGLGLRLIYFSYDVKMKEKGDIPEGYSVSREKKERFSLILESASTNQTSMYLCASSPPGARTGELFFGEGSRLTVL.

The V call is TRBV19, the J call TRBJ1-5; TRBD1 is a possible D gene (5 bases). Trimming pared 6 bases from V and 1 base from J, leaving 16 bases between. This CDR3 region has 16 residues. Germline values: CDR1 LNHDA, CDR2 SQIVND (reference sequence). In nucleotides, the CDR3 is TGTGCCAGTAGCAATATATTCGGGGGGAGCAATCAGCCCCAGCATTTT. This sequence encodes CASSNIFGGSNQPQHF.

The chain links TRBV11-3 to TRBJ2-3; maybe TRBD1 (6 bases). Germline loops: CDR1 SGHNT, CDR2 YENEEA. Trimming took 1 base from V and 5 from J, leaving 10 bases between them. The CDR3 length is 14 residues. The CDR3 region has the DNA TGTGCCAGCAGCTTAGCAGGGGCGGGAGATACGCAGTATTTT. It codes for CASSLAGAGDTQYF.

The CDR3: CASSLSGTGELFF. The CDR3 nucleotides read TGTGCCAGCAGCTTATCGGGAACCGGGGAGCTGTTTTTT. The chain employs TRBV7-3 and TRBJ2-2; D perhaps matches TRBD2 (5 bases). The germline gives CDR1 SGHTA, CDR2 FQGTGA. The V and J ends lost 2 bases and 5 bases respectively, with 6 bases between them. CDR3 length: 13 residues.

The rearrangement joins TRBV18 to TRBJ2-3, with 10 bases identical to TRBD2. The CDR3 consists of 15 residues. The ends lost 6 bases at V and 1 base at J; junction bases unmatched: 4. Germline V gene lookup returns CDR1 KGHSH and CDR2 LQKENI. The CDR3 sequence is CASSFGLAGTDTQYF. The CDR3 region has the DNA TGTGCCAGCTCTTTCGGACTAGCGGGCACAGATACGCAGTATTTT.

CDR3 DNA: TGTGCCAGCAGGGCACCACCAGGGGGGGGTGGCTACACCTTC. Residues: CASRAPPGGGGYTF. The genes are TRBV6-1 and TRBJ1-2, with 7 bases fitting TRBD1. The V segment lost 6 bases and the J segment 7 bases; nucleotides outside the gene matches: 11. The CDR3 covers 14 residues. Germline values: CDR1 MNHNS, CDR2 SASEGT.

The chain links TRBV5-8 to TRBJ2-6; 10 bases align to TRBD2. The CDR3 spans 16 residues. CDR1 and CDR2 (germline): SGHTS, YDEGEE. V shed 2 bases and J 4 bases; nucleotides not matched to a gene: 3. As DNA, the CDR3 is TGTGCCAGCAGCTTTACTAGCGGGACCGGGGCCAACGTCCTGACTTTC. Protein: CASSFTSGTGANVLTF.

V is TRBV11-3 and J is TRBJ2-3, with 7 positions matching TRBD2. The J segment lost 6 bases and the V segment lost 7 bases, leaving 10 bases of the junction unmatched. This CDR3 has 14 amino acids. Germline CDR1 is SGHNT and CDR2 is YENEEA. The CDR3 sequence is CASTPKRDLDTQYF. The CDR3 nucleotides are TGTGCCAGCACCCCTAAGCGGGATCTGGATACGCAGTATTTT. Based on the CDR3 plus reference TRBV11-3 and TRBJ2-3, the full variable domain is EAGVVQSPRYKIIEKKQPVAFWCNPISGHNTLYWYLQNLGQGPELLIRYENEEAVDDSQLPKDRFSAERLKGVDSTLKIQPAELGDSAVYLCASTPKRDLDTQYFGPGTRLTVL.